This TCR beta chain was recorded in a study of immune heterogeneity within non-small cell lung tumors (dated by TCRdb to the late 2010s). Context from the whole study: By histology, the tumors were several squamous cell carcinomas, approximately 10 non-squamous carcinomas and 1 tumor not otherwise specified. To look at intratumoral immune heterogeneity, the study ran whole-exome sequencing, RNA-seq and TCR beta repertoire sequencing on several spatially distinct regions taken from every NSCLC tumor. TCR repertoires were analyzed from 57 tumor loci of about 15 patients, while transcriptome data covered only around 45 loci from approximately eleven patients. Neoantigen binding to each patient's HLA alleles was predicted with netMHCpan-3.0 for mutant peptides of 8 to 11 amino acids.

For the TCR template, genomic DNA was extracted from bulk tumor tissue, and approximately 550 ng of gDNA was amplified for each sample. During surgery, several biopsies were collected from each primary tumor and placed as far from one another as possible within the tumor mass. The study cohort was described as untreated, and patients were newly diagnosed NSCLC cases undergoing curative surgery. The samples came from under 17 patients with newly diagnosed non-small cell lung cancer who were having surgery intended to be curative. A couple of independent pathologists reviewed the resected tumor masses. Sequencing was performed only on DNA and RNA samples of high quality. Study-wide findings and limitations: Local tumor mutational burden and local T-cell repertoire clonality had a statistically significant but moderate positive correlation (R about 0.37). Identical dominant CDR3B clonotypes recurred across loci within a patient, yet different tumor locations also harbored unique high-frequency clones. For the most part, high-frequency TCR beta clonotypes differed from one individual patient to another.

A multiplex PCR system amplified the TCR beta CDR3 region, with a first 10-cycle round using 32 V-gene forward and 13 J-gene reverse primers. The first PCR round was done with a QIAGEN Multiplex PCR Kit, and the primer sequences were filed in Chinese patent CN105087789A. In a second PCR round, Illumina universal primers were added with the Phusion High-Fidelity PCR Kit. The TCR libraries underwent paired-end sequencing with a read length of 151 bp on the Illumina HiSeq X Ten platform. On the authors' methods: Cutadapt was used to discard reads without multiplex PCR primers, PEAR merged the read pairs, and MiXCR with default settings called the CDR3 regions. Shannon entropy measured repertoire diversity, while clonality was calculated as one minus the Shannon entropy divided by the ln of the count of productive unique sequences. Clonotypes present at frequencies of at least 0.5% were defined as dominant or high-frequency T-cell clones. TCRdb reanalyzed the raw reads on its own, using fastp at Q25 for trimming and MiXCR for clone calling, and kept in-frame beta chains. A single entry per CDR3 protein holds the most common genes and DNA from its merged rows. The V and J calls were not made by the authors but by TCRdb's processing. For this sample there are 8,500 to 13,000 distinct CDR3 sequences; 25% to 30% appear just once. The ten largest clonotypes hold roughly 8.3% of the sample.

The V end loses 2 bases and the J end loses 4 bases, and a stretch of 6 bases separates them. CDR1 and CDR2 were assigned from the germline V gene (reference sequence) as MNHEY and SMNVEV. The CDR3 covers 13 residues, taking in both the cysteine and the phenylalanine. Only CDR3 DNA is held: 39 bases, read in frame from base 1. This clonotype is judged medium-sized (0.01 to 0.1%). The antigen it binds to is not known. No clone much larger than this one lies a single base away; base qualities are absent. The chain couples TRBV27 to TRBJ1-5; the D gene remains uncertain. The sequence was collected from a woman aged 55-69 years with non-small cell lung cancer. The specimen sequenced was lung tumor tissue. DNA sequence: TGTGCCAGCAGTTTAGCTGAGAATCAGCCCCAGCATTTT. Translated, it gives CASSLAENQPQHF.